These 21 T cell receptor beta chains were sequenced from one sample in a study of blood T cells in healthy people across ages. Primers used in a second PCR of roughly 7 to 11 cycles were a sample-barcoded 5' primer and a J-beta primer mix. Each CDR3 protein is one row after TCRdb ran MiXCR on the 5' RACE reads. There are fewer than 1.5 million distinct CDR3 sequences in the sample; 42% occur only once, and roughly 8.2% lies in the top ten. Sequenced: blood. These receptors originate from a woman between 18 and 29 years old in good health.

The CDR3 loop is CASSYGLGRNRVYEQYF. The CDR3 DNA reads as TGTGCCAGCAGTTATGGTCTCGGTAGAAACAGGGTCTACGAGCAGTACTTC. This sequence joins TRBV6-5 and TRBJ2-7; D may be TRBD1 (6 bases). Trimming cost V 3 bases and J 3 bases, with 21 bases left between them. CDR1 and CDR2 (germline): MNHEY, SVGAGI. CDR3 length: 17 residues.

This clonotype was picked up a small number of times. CDR3 nucleotides: TGTGCCAGCAGTTTAGGTTCAGTCGCTGAAGCTTTCTTT. Translation gives CASSLGSVAEAFF. The V and J genes are TRBV12-3 or TRBV12-4 and TRBJ1-1, with D uncertain. This CDR3 has 13 amino acids. V was clipped by 1 base and J by 6 bases, with 9 bases between them.

This chain joins TRBV30 and TRBJ1-6; D call uncertain. Germline V gives CDR1 GTSNPN, CDR2 SVGIG (reference sequence). The CDR3 sequence is 10 residues long. V lost 1 base, J lost 14 bases, and 6 bases lay in between. The CDR3 nucleotides are TGTGCCTGGAGTGGGGAAGCCCTCCACTTT. Translating gives CAWSGEALHF.

This clonotype was counted a few times. The rearrangement uses TRBV6-2 or TRBV6-3 and TRBJ2-1; 7 bases align to TRBD2. V shed 6 bases and J 0 bases; nucleotides not matched to a gene: 5. Germline V gene lookup returns CDR1 MNHEY and CDR2 SVGEGT. This CDR3 contains 15 residues. This chain's CDR3 is CASRRSGVSYNEQFF. In nucleotides, the CDR3 is TGTGCCAGCAGGAGAAGCGGGGTCTCCTACAATGAGCAGTTCTTC.

V usage is TRBV7-2 and J usage is TRBJ2-1; D perhaps matches TRBD1 (5 bases). The CDR3 is 15 amino acids. The V end lost 4 bases, the J end lost 0 bases, and 10 bases lay between the germline ends. Germline V gene data show CDR1 as SGHTA and CDR2 as FQGNSA. Written as DNA, the CDR3 is TGTGCCAGCAGCTCGACAGCGCCCTCCTACAATGAGCAGTTCTTC. Translated: CASSSTAPSYNEQFF.

This clonotype has just a few counts. This chain connects TRBV30 to TRBJ2-5; D is perhaps TRBD2 (5 bases). CDR1 is GTSNPN, CDR2 SVGIG, per germline (reference sequence). Trimming cost V 2 bases and J 5 bases, with 9 bases left between them. The CDR3 has 12 residues. CDR3 sequence (DNA): TGTGCCTGGAGTCCGGGGTGGGAGACCCAGTACTTC. It encodes CAWSPGWETQYF.

This clonotype appeared a few times. The V and J genes are TRBV6-1 and TRBJ2-5; no firm D call. Trimming pared 3 bases from V and 7 bases from J, leaving 9 bases between. The CDR3 runs to 12 residues. Germline CDR1 is MNHNS and CDR2 is SASEGT. CDR3 protein: CASSDLAGTQYF. The CDR3 bases are TGTGCCAGCAGTGATCTTGCCGGGACCCAGTACTTC.

This clonotype was seen a few times. The rearrangement uses TRBV10-3 and TRBJ2-3; D gene uncertain. V gave up 6 bases and J gave up 2 bases, with 24 bases separating them. The germline CDR1 and CDR2 sequences are ENHRY and SYGVKD. The CDR3 has 18 residues. The CDR3: CAISLDFERPEVTDTQYF. In DNA, the CDR3 is TGTGCCATCAGCCTCGACTTCGAGAGGCCTGAAGTCACAGATACGCAGTATTTT.

This clonotype was detected only once. The chain carries TRBV6-5 and TRBJ2-7; possible D gene TRBD1, 7 bases. The CDR3 totals 14 residues. Germline CDR1 MNHEY, CDR2 SVGAGI. V shed 8 bases and J shed 7 bases, with 21 bases lying between them. The CDR3 region has the DNA TGTGCCAGCGGTAATGTAGGAGGGGACAGTGAGCAGTACTTC. Its translation is CASGNVGGDSEQYF.

This chain joins TRBV20-1 and TRBJ2-1; maybe TRBD2 (5 bases). V was cut by 6 bases and J by 4 bases, with 13 bases left in between. The CDR3 has 13 amino acids. Per germline, CDR1 DFQATT and CDR2 SNEGSKA (reference sequence). CDR3 DNA: TGCAGTGCCCACCCGGACTCTTACAATGAGCAGTTCTTC. It codes for CSAHPDSYNEQFF.

V is TRBV29-1 and J is TRBJ1-2, with D perhaps matching TRBD1 (5 bases). Germline-derived CDR1 and CDR2 are SQVTM and ANQGSEA. V was pared by 7 bases and J by 4 bases, with 16 bases between. CDR3 size: 13 residues. The CDR3 sequence: CSAAVPDSYGYTF. Written as DNA, the CDR3 is TGCAGCGCCGCCGTCCCCGACAGCTATGGCTACACCTTC.

This clonotype has more than one count but fewer than ten. V usage is TRBV12-3 or TRBV12-4 and J usage is TRBJ1-6, with D uncertain. Trimming pared 5 bases from V and 7 bases from J, leaving 6 bases between. The CDR3 spans 12 residues. CDR3 nucleotide sequence: TGTGCCAGCAGTGACCGGAATTCACCCCTCCACTTT. This encodes CASSDRNSPLHF.

CDR3 nucleotides: TGTGCCAGCAGTGGACAGGGAGTCGGTGAGACCCAGTACTTC. Translation gives CASSGQGVGETQYF. The chain recombines TRBV6-2 or TRBV6-3 with TRBJ2-7, with TRBD1 matching over 8 bases. The DNA end favors TRBJ2-5, so the J call may be wrong. This CDR3 region has 14 residues. CDR1 and CDR2 (germline): MNHEY, SVGEGT.

V and J are TRBV7-2 and TRBJ2-3; maybe TRBD2 (5 bases). V shed 6 bases and J shed 0 bases, with 10 bases lying between them. The CDR3 is 14 residues long. Per the germline V gene, CDR1 is SGHTA and CDR2 is FQGNSA. In nucleotides, the CDR3 is TGTGCCAGCAGAAGCGGAATCAGCACAGATACGCAGTATTTT. Translation: CASRSGISTDTQYF.

This clonotype was seen many times. CDR3 amino acids: CASSQGGFSYEQYF. CDR3 sequence (DNA): TGCGCCAGCAGCCAAGGCGGGTTCTCCTACGAGCAGTACTTC. The genes are TRBV4-1 and TRBJ2-7, with TRBD2 as a possible D gene (5 bases). The V end lost 1 base, the J end lost 0 bases, and 7 bases lay between the germline ends. Germline CDR1 MGHRA, CDR2 YSYEKL. The CDR3 extends over 14 amino acids.

This clonotype was counted a few times. This rearrangement joins TRBV24-1 to TRBJ2-7; 11 bases match TRBD1. Germline CDR1 reads KGHDR; CDR2 reads SFDVKD. The CDR3 is 14 amino acids. The V gene end was trimmed by 4 bases and the J gene end by 10 bases; junction bases not matched to a gene: 8. DNA of the CDR3: TGTGCCACCAGTGACCCGGGACAGGGGGAGAACCAGTACTTC. This gives the protein CATSDPGQGENQYF.

The CDR3 is CASTRDFSYEQYF. CDR3 nucleotide sequence: TGTGCCAGCACCCGGGACTTCTCCTACGAGCAGTACTTC. This chain joins TRBV7-2 and TRBJ2-7; possibly TRBD2 for D (6 bases). The V end lost 7 bases, the J end lost 0 bases, and 10 bases lay between the germline ends. The germline CDR1 and CDR2 sequences are SGHTA and FQGNSA. The CDR3 length is 13 residues.

V is TRBV29-1 and J is TRBJ1-4, with D perhaps TRBD1 (5 bases). This CDR3 spans 14 amino acids. V gave up 7 bases and J gave up 0 bases, with 12 bases separating them. CDR1 is SQVTM and CDR2 is ANQGSEA in the germline V gene. CDR3 sequence: CSAQGIATNEKLFF. Written as DNA, the CDR3 is TGCAGCGCCCAGGGAATTGCAACTAATGAAAAACTGTTTTTT.

The chain links TRBV20-1 to TRBJ1-2; no clear D gene. In germline, CDR1 is DFQATT, CDR2 SNEGSKA (reference sequence). V lost 1 base, J lost 4 bases, and 16 bases lay in between. This CDR3 spans 15 amino acids. The DNA for the CDR3 is TGCAGTGCTAGAGCCCTAGAAGGTCTCGGCTATGGCTACACCTTC. It is translated as CSARALEGLGYGYTF.

This clonotype was observed at least ten times. CDR3 bases: TGCGCCAGCAGCTTGTCAGGGATCCAAGAGACCCAGTACTTC. This translates into CASSLSGIQETQYF. J is TRBJ2-5 and V is TRBV5-1, with D perhaps TRBD1 (5 bases). V was shortened by 1 base and J by 1 base, with 8 bases between the two germline ends. Germline V gene data show CDR1 as SGHRS and CDR2 as YFSETQ. CDR3 length: 14 amino acids.

The sample holds a few counts of this clonotype. This chain uses TRBV5-1 with TRBJ2-7; perhaps TRBD1 as D (6 bases). This CDR3 has 15 residues. Trimming pared 7 bases from V and 2 bases from J, leaving 19 bases between. CDR1 is SGHRS and CDR2 is YFSETQ in the germline V gene. The DNA of the CDR3 is TGCGCCAGCCGTCCTAGGACAGAATGGGCCTACGAGCAGTACTTC. This gives the protein CASRPRTEWAYEQYF.